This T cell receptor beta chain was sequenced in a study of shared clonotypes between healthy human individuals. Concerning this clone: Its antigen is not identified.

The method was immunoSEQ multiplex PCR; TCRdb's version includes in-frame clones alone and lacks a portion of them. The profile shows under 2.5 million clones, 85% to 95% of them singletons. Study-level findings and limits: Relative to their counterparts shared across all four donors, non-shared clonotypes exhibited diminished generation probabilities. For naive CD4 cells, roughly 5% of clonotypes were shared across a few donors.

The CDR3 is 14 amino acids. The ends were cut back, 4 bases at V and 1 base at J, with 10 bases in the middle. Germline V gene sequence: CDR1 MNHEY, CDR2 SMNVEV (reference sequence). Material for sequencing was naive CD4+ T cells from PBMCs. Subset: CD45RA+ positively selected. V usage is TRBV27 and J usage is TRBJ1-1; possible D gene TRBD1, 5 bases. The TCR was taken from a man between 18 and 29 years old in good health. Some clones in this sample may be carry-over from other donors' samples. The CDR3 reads CASSSPDKNTEAFF. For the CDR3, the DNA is TGTGCCAGCAGTTCACCGGACAAGAACACTGAAGCTTTCTTT.